This T cell receptor (beta chain) was found in a study of CD8 T cells in ankylosing spondylitis. In TCRdb, the 5' RACE reads were re-called with MiXCR into one record per CDR3 protein. The table records over 60,000 distinct CDR3 sequences, roughly 5% of them present only once. This clonotype has at least ten counts. Trimming took 1 base from V and 4 from J, leaving 10 bases between them. Per germline, CDR1 SGHTA and CDR2 FQGNSA. CDR3 length: 14 amino acids. V and J are TRBV7-2 and TRBJ1-2, with a possible D match to TRBD1 (5 bases). Specimen: blood, either unsorted or a sorted T cell fraction (not recorded which). The clonotype was recovered from a male donor with ankylosing spondylitis or in good health (not recorded which). The CDR3 coding sequence is TGTGCCAGCAGCTTAGATCAGGGACCCTATGGCTACACCTTC. Its translation is CASSLDQGPYGYTF.